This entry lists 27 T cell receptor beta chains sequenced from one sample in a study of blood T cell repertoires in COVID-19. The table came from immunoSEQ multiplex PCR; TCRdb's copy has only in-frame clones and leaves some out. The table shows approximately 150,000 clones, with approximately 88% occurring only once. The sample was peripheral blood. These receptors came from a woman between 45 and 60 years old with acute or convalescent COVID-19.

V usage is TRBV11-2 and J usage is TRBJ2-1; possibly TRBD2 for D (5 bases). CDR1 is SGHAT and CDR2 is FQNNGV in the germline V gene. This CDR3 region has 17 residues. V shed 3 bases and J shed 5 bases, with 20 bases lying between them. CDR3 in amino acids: CASSFALWGDLNNEQFF. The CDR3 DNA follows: TGTGCCAGCAGCTTCGCACTATGGGGAGACTTAAACAATGAGCAGTTCTTC.

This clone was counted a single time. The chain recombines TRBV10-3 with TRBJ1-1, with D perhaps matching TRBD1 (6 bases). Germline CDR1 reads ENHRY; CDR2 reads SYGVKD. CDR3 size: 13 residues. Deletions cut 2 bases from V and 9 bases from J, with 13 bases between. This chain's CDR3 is CAISEMGAGQAFF. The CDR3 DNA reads TGTGCCATCAGTGAGATGGGGGCAGGTCAAGCTTTCTTT.

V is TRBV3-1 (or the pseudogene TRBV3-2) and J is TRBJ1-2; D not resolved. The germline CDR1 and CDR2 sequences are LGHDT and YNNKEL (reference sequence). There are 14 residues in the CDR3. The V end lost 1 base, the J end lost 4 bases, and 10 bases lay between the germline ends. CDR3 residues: CASSQASSFYGYTF. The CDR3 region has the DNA TGTGCCAGCAGCCAAGCCAGTTCCTTCTATGGCTACACCTTC.

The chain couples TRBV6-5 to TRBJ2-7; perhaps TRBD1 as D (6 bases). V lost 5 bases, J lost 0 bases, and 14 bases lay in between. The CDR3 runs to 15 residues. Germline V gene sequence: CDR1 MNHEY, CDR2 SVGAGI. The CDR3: CASSPQRTASYEQYF. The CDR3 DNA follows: TGTGCCAGCAGTCCGCAAAGGACAGCCTCCTACGAGCAGTACTTC.

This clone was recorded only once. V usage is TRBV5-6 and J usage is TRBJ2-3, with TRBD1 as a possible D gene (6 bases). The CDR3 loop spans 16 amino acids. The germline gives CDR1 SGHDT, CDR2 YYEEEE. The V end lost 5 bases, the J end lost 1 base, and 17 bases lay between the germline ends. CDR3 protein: CASRTSGVIGTDTQYF. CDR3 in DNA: TGTGCCAGCAGAACCTCAGGGGTGATCGGCACAGATACGCAGTATTTT.

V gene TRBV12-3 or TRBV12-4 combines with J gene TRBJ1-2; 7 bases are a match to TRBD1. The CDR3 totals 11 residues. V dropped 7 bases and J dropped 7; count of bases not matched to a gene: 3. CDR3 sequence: CASKDRAGYTF. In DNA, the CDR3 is TGTGCCAGCAAAGACAGGGCTGGCTACACCTTC.

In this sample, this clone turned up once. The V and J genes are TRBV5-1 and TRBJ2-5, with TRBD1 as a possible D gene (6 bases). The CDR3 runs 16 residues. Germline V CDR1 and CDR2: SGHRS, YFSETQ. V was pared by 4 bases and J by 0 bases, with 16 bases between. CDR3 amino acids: CASSIRSGANQETQYF. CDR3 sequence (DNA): TGCGCCAGCAGCATCCGTTCAGGGGCCAACCAAGAGACCCAGTACTTC.

CDR3 in amino acids: CAWSVGRVYYEQYF. DNA of the CDR3: TGTGCCTGGAGTGTAGGCAGGGTCTACTACGAGCAGTACTTC. V is TRBV30 and J is TRBJ2-7, with D maybe TRBD1 (5 bases). The germline V and J ends were trimmed by 0 bases and 3 bases, with 12 bases remaining between them. CDR1 and CDR2 from the germline V gene are GTSNPN and SVGIG (reference sequence). CDR3 length: 14 amino acids.

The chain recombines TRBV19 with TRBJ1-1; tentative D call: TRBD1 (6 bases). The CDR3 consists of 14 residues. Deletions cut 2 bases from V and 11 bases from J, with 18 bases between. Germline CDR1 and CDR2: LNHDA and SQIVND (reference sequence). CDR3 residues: CASSISSAGVYAFF. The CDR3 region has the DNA TGTGCCAGTAGTATATCAAGCGCAGGGGTCTACGCTTTCTTT.

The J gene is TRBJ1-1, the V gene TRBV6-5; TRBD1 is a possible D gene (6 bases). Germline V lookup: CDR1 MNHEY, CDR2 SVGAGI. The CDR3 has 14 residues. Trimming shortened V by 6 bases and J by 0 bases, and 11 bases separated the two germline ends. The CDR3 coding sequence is TGTGCCAGCAGCCGGGACATCCTGAACACTGAAGCTTTCTTT. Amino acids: CASSRDILNTEAFF.

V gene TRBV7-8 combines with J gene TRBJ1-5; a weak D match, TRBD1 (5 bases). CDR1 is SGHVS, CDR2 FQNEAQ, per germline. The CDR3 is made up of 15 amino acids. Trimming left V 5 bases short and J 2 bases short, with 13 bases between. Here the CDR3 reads CASSPRGVGNQPQHF. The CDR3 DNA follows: TGTGCCAGCAGCCCCCGGGGGGTGGGCAATCAGCCCCAGCATTTT.

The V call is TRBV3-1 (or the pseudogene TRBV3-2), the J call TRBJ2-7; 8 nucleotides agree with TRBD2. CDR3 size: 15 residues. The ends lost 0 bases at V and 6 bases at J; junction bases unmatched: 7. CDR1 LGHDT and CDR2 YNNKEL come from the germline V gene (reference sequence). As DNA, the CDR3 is TGTGCCAGCAGCCAAGATACGGGAGGGCCATTCGAGCAGTACTTC. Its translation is CASSQDTGGPFEQYF.

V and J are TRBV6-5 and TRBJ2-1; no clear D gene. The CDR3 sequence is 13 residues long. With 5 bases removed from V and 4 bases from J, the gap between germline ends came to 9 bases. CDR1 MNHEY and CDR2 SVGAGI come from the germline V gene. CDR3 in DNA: TGTGCCAGCAGTATAAGTCGGTACAATGAGCAGTTCTTC. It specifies CASSISRYNEQFF.

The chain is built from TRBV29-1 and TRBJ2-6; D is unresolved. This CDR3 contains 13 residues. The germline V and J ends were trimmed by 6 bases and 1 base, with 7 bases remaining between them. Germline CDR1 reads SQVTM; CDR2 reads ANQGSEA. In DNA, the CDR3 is TGCAGCGTAGAAATATCTGGGGCCAACGTCCTGACTTTC. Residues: CSVEISGANVLTF.

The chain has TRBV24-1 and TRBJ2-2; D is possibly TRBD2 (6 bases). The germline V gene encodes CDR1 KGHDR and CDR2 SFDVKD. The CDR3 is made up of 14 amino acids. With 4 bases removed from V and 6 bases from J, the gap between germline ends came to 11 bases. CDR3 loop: CATSESSDSGELFF. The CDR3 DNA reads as TGTGCCACCAGTGAATCTAGCGACTCCGGGGAGCTGTTTTTT.

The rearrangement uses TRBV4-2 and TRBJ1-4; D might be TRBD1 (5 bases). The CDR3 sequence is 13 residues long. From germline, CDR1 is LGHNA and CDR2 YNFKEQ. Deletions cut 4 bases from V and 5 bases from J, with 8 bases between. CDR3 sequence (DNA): TGTGCCAGCAGCCCGGGGGGGAATGAAAAACTGTTTTTT. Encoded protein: CASSPGGNEKLFF.

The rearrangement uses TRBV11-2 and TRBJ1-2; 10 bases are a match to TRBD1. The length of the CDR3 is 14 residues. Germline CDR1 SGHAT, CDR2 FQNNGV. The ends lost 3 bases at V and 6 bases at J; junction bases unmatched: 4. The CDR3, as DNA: TGTGCCAGCAGCTTGGTCGGGACAGGGGATGGCTACACCTTC. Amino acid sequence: CASSLVGTGDGYTF.

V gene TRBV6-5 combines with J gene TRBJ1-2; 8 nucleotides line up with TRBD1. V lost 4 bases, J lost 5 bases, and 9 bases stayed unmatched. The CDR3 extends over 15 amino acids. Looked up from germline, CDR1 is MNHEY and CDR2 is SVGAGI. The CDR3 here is CASSSQDREKYGYTF. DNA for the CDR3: TGTGCCAGCAGTTCCCAGGACAGGGAAAAGTATGGCTACACCTTC.

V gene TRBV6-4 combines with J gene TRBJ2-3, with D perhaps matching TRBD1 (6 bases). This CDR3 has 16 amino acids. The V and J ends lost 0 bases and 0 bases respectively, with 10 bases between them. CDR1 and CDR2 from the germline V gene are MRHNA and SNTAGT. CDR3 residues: CASSDSGALSTDTQYF. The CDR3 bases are TGTGCCAGCAGTGACTCGGGGGCCCTTAGCACAGATACGCAGTATTTT.

CDR3 in DNA: TGTGCCTGGCATCGACTTGAAGCTTTCTTT. It codes for CAWHRLEAFF. The V and J genes are TRBV30 and TRBJ1-1; D is unclear. The germline V and J ends were trimmed by 5 bases and 7 bases, with 8 bases remaining between them. The germline gives CDR1 GTSNPN, CDR2 SVGIG (reference sequence). The CDR3 runs 10 residues.

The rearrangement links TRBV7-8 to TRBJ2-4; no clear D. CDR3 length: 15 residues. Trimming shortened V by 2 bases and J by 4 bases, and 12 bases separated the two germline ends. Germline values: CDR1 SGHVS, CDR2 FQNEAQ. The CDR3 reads CASSLSTNLKNIQYF. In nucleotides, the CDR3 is TGTGCCAGCAGCTTATCGACAAATTTAAAAAACATTCAGTACTTC.

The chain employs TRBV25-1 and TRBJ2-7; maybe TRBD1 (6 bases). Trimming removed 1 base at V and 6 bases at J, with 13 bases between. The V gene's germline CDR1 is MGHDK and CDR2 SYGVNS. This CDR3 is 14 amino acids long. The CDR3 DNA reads TGTGCCAGCAGTGAATTCGGTTTAGGGGGCGAGCAGTACTTC. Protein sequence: CASSEFGLGGEQYF.

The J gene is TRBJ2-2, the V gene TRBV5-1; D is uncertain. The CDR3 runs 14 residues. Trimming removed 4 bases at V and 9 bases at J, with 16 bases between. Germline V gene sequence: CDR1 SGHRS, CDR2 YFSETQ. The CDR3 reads CASSPGEVKRELFF. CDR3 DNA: TGCGCCAGCAGCCCTGGAGAAGTCAAAAGGGAGCTGTTTTTT.

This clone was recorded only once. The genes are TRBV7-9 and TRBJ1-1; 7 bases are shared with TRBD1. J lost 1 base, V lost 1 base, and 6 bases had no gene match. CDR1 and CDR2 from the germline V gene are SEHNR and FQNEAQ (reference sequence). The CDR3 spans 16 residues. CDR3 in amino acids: CASSLGTGRANTEAFF. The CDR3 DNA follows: TGTGCCAGCAGCTTAGGGACAGGTAGGGCGAACACTGAAGCTTTCTTT.

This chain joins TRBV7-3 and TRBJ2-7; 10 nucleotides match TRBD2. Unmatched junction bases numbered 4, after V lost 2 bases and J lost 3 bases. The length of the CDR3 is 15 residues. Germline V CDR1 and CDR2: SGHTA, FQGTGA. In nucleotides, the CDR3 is TGTGCCAGCAGCTTATCTAGCGGGGGCATCTACGAGCAGTACTTC. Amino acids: CASSLSSGGIYEQYF.

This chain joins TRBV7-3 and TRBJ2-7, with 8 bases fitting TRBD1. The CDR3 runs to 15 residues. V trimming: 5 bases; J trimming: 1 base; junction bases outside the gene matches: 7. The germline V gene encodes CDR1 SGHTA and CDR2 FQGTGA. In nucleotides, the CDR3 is TGTGCCAGCAGCCCCGAGGGGGACAGGTCCTACGAGCAGTACTTC. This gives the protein CASSPEGDRSYEQYF.

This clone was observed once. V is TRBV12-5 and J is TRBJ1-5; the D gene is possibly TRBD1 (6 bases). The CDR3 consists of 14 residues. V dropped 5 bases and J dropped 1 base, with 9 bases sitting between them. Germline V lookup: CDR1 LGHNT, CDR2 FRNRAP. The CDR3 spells CASGNRDSNQPQHF. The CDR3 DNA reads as TGTGCTAGTGGTAACAGGGACAGCAATCAGCCCCAGCATTTT.